The 15 T cell receptor beta chains listed next were all sequenced from one sample in a study of blood T cell repertoires in COVID-19. The table came from immunoSEQ multiplex PCR; TCRdb's copy has only in-frame clones and leaves some out. The table records 310,000 or so clones, about 83% of them present only once. The sample consisted of peripheral blood. These receptors came from a woman aged 50 to 65 with acute or convalescent COVID-19.

The chain is built from TRBV18 and TRBJ2-7, with 7 bases that match TRBD2. Looked up from germline, CDR1 is KGHSH and CDR2 is LQKENI. This CDR3 is 15 amino acids long. Trimming removed 5 bases from V and 4 bases from J; junction bases left unmatched: 11. The CDR3 DNA follows: TGTGCCAGCTCAATTTCGGCGGGAGTGGGGTACGAGCAGTACTTC. Its protein is CASSISAGVGYEQYF.

The V call is TRBV11-2, the J call TRBJ2-1, with 7 bases aligning to TRBD2. The germline gives CDR1 SGHAT, CDR2 FQNNGV. V was pared by 5 bases and J by 0 bases, with 16 bases of the junction left unmatched. This CDR3 has 19 residues. The CDR3 spells CASSGVLADHLSSYNEQFF. DNA of the CDR3: TGTGCCAGCAGCGGAGTCCTAGCGGACCACCTCAGCTCCTACAATGAGCAGTTCTTC.

The rearrangement links TRBV27 to TRBJ2-5; 8 nucleotides align to TRBD2. J lost 7 bases, V lost 4 bases, and 8 bases had no gene match. Germline loops: CDR1 MNHEY, CDR2 SMNVEV (reference sequence). The CDR3 totals 14 residues. CDR3 in amino acids: CASSSAGGDGTQYF. The CDR3 DNA reads as TGTGCCAGCAGTTCGGCGGGGGGTGACGGGACCCAGTACTTC.

The genes are TRBV27 and TRBJ2-2; 9 nucleotides agree with TRBD1. Germline V gene lookup returns CDR1 MNHEY and CDR2 SMNVEV (reference sequence). The CDR3 extends over 16 amino acids. The J segment lost 0 bases and the V segment lost 5 bases, leaving 4 bases of the junction unmatched. The CDR3 sequence is CASSPGQGTNTGELFF. CDR3 bases: TGTGCCAGCAGTCCGGGACAGGGAACGAACACCGGGGAGCTGTTTTTT.

The chain uses TRBV19 and TRBJ2-1; the match to TRBD2 covers 10 bases. The CDR3 spans 15 residues. The V and J ends lost 4 bases and 4 bases, in that order; junction bases with no gene match: 4. Per germline, CDR1 LNHDA and CDR2 SQIVND (reference sequence). The CDR3 DNA follows: TGTGCCAGTAGTACCTATAGCGGGGGGTACAATGAGCAGTTCTTC. This encodes CASSTYSGGYNEQFF.

The rearrangement links TRBV6-5 to TRBJ2-5; weak D call: TRBD1 (5 bases). Germline V gene lookup returns CDR1 MNHEY and CDR2 SVGAGI. The germline V and J ends were trimmed by 7 bases and 8 bases, with 17 bases remaining between them. The CDR3 covers 13 residues. CDR3 loop: CASTSRGVDTQYF. In nucleotides, the CDR3 is TGTGCCAGCACCTCAAGGGGCGTTGACACCCAGTACTTC.

DNA for the CDR3: TGCGCCAGCAGCCGCATAGGGCAGGGAAATGGAAACACCATATATTTT. Translation: CASSRIGQGNGNTIYF. V usage is TRBV5-1 and J usage is TRBJ1-3; D perhaps matches TRBD1 (5 bases). The V gene's germline CDR1 is SGHRS and CDR2 YFSETQ. The CDR3 is made up of 16 amino acids. The V end lost 4 bases, the J end lost 3 bases, and 17 bases lay between the germline ends.

This sequence joins TRBV3-1 (or the pseudogene TRBV3-2) and TRBJ1-2; no reliable D call. The V end was cut by 4 bases, the J end by 1 base, with 16 bases between. CDR3 length equals 16 residues. Germline CDR1 is LGHDT and CDR2 is YNNKEL (reference sequence). CDR3 region: CASSPRWQALNYGYTF. CDR3 nucleotides: TGTGCCAGCAGCCCTCGTTGGCAGGCCCTTAACTATGGCTACACCTTC.

J is TRBJ2-1 and V is TRBV7-2, with 7 positions matching TRBD1. Germline V gene data show CDR1 as SGHTA and CDR2 as FQGNSA. The CDR3 consists of 14 residues. The ends lost 5 bases at V and 4 bases at J; junction bases unmatched: 5. The CDR3 bases are TGTGCCAGCAGCAAACCGGGACAGTACAATGAGCAGTTCTTC. Its translation is CASSKPGQYNEQFF.

The chain employs TRBV30 and TRBJ1-4; possibly TRBD1 for D (6 bases). Germline V CDR1 and CDR2: GTSNPN, SVGIG (reference sequence). The CDR3 covers 13 residues. V was cut by 6 bases and J by 7 bases, with 15 bases left in between. The CDR3 DNA is TGTGCCTGTAACAGGGATAGGGGTGAAAAACTGTTTTTT. This translates into CACNRDRGEKLFF.

CDR3 DNA: TGTGCCAGCAGCCGCCTTGACACCGACCAAGAGACCCAGTACTTC. It specifies CASSRLDTDQETQYF. This rearrangement joins TRBV3-1 (or the pseudogene TRBV3-2) to TRBJ2-5; D gene uncertain. The length of the CDR3 is 15 residues. V lost 4 bases to trimming and J lost 0 bases, with 12 bases between them. Germline V gene sequence: CDR1 LGHDT, CDR2 YNNKEL (reference sequence).

The chain recombines TRBV5-1 with TRBJ1-4; D gene ambiguous. This CDR3 comprises 15 residues. Germline CDR1 is SGHRS and CDR2 is YFSETQ. V was trimmed by 2 bases and J by 1 base, leaving 9 bases between them. DNA for the CDR3: TGCGCCAGCAGCTTCTCCTCACAAACTAATGAAAAACTGTTTTTT. This gives the protein CASSFSSQTNEKLFF.

The chain couples TRBV18 to TRBJ1-2; 9 bases are shared with TRBD1. The trim removed 3 bases at V and 6 bases at J, leaving 5 bases unmatched. Germline CDR1 KGHSH, CDR2 LQKENI. The CDR3 is 14 amino acids. The CDR3 loop reads CASSPSQGANGYTF. CDR3 coding DNA: TGTGCCAGCTCACCCTCACAGGGGGCTAATGGCTACACCTTC.

The chain is built from TRBV5-1 and TRBJ2-3; the D gene is possibly TRBD2 (5 bases). CDR3 length: 12 amino acids. Trimming took off 10 bases at V and 6 bases at J, with 15 bases between the two ends. Germline values: CDR1 SGHRS, CDR2 YFSETQ. The CDR3 here is CASTSGEDTQYF. Written as DNA, the CDR3 is TGCGCCTCAACGTCTGGGGAGGATACGCAGTATTTT.

This chain uses TRBV3-1 (or the pseudogene TRBV3-2) with TRBJ2-7; 8 bases line up with TRBD2. V was clipped by 1 base and J by 2 bases; unmatched bases: 4. CDR3 length equals 15 residues. Germline V lookup: CDR1 LGHDT, CDR2 YNNKEL (reference sequence). CDR3 loop: CASSQGGGGPYEQYF. The CDR3 region has the DNA TGTGCCAGCAGCCAAGGGGGCGGGGGGCCCTACGAGCAGTACTTC.